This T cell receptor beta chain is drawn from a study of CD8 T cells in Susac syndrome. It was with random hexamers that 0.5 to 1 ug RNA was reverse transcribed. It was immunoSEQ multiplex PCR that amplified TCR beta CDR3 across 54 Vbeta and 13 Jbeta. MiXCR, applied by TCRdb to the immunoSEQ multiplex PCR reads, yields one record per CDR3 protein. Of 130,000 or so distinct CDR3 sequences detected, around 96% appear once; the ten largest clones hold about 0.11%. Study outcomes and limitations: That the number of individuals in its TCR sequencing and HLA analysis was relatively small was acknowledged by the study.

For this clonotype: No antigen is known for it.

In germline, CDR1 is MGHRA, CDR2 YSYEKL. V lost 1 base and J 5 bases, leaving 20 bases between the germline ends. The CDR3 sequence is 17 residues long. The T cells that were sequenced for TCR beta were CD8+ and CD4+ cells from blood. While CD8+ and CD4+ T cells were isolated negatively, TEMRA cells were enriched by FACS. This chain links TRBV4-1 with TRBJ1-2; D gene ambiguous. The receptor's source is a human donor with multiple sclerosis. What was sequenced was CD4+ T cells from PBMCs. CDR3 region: CASSQVFARLAVYGYTF. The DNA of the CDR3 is TGCGCCAGCAGCCAAGTTTTCGCCCGACTAGCCGTGTATGGCTACACCTTC.